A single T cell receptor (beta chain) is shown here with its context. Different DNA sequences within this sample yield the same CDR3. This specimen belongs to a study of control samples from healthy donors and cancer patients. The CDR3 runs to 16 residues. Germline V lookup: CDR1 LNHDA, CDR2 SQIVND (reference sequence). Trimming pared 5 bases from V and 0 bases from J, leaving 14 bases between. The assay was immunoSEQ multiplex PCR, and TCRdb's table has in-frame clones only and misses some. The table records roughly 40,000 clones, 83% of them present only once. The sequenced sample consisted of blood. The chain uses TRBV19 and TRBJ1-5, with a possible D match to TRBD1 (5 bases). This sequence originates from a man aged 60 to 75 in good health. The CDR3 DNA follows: TGTGCCAGTAGTGACAGAATCTTTGATAGCAATCAGCCCCAGCATTTT. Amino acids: CASSDRIFDSNQPQHF.